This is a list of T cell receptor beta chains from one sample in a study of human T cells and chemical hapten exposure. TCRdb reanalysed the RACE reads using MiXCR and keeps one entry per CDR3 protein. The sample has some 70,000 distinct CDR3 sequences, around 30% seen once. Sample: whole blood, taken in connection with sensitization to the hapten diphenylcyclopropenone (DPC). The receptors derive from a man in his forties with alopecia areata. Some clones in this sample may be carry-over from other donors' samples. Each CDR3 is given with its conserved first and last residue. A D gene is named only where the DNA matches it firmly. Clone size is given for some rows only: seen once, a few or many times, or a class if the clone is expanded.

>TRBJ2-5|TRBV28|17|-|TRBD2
TGTGCCAGCAGTTTAAGGTTGAATAGCGGGAGCGAAGAGACCCAGTACTTC
CASSLRLNSGSEETQYF
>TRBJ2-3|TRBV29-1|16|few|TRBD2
TGCAGCGTTGATCGTACGGGACTAGCGGGAGGAGATACGCAGTATTTT
CSVDRTGLAGGDTQYF
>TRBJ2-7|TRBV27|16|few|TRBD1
TGTGCCAGCAGTCCTCTCCAGCTGGGACAGGGTTACGAGCAGTACTTC
CASSPLQLGQGYEQYF
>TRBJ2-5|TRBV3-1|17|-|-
TGTGCCAGCAGCCAAGATATAGCGGAAAGGTACCAAGAGACCCAGTACTTC
CASSQDIAERYQETQYF
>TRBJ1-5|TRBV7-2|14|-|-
TGTGCCAGCAGCCTCCGACAGGGCAATCAGCCCCAGCATTTT
CASSLRQGNQPQHF
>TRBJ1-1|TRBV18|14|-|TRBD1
TGTGCCAGCTCAACCGGGACAGTGAACACTGAAGCTTTCTTT
CASSTGTVNTEAFF
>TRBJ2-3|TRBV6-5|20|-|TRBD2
TGTGCCAGCAGTTACTCGGTCCCGGGACTAGCGGGAGATAGCACAGATACGCAGTATTTT
CASSYSVPGLAGDSTDTQYF
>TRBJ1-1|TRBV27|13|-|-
TGTGCCAGCAGTTTTTCGGGATGGACTGAAGCTTTCTTT
CASSFSGWTEAFF
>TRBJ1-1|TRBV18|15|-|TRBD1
TGTGCCAGCTCACCCGAAACAGGGGGCAGGACTGAAGCTTTCTTT
CASSPETGGRTEAFF
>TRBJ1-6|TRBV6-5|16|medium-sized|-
TGTGCCAGCAGTTACCAACGGGACTTGTTGGATTCACCCCTCCACTTT
CASSYQRDLLDSPLHF
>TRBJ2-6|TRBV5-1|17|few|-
TGCGCCAGCAGCTTGAAAACAGTCAACTCTGGGGCCAACGTCCTGACTTTC
CASSLKTVNSGANVLTF
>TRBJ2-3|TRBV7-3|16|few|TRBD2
TGTGCCAGCAGCTTAACGGGACTAGCGGGAGCCGATACGCAGTATTTT
CASSLTGLAGADTQYF
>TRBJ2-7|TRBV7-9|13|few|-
TGTGCCAGCAGCTTAGATTATGCCGACGAGCAGTACTTC
CASSLDYADEQYF
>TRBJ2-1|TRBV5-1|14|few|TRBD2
TGCGCCAGCAAAAGCGGGAGCCCATCCAATGAGCAGTTCTTC
CASKSGSPSNEQFF
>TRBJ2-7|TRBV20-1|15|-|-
TGCAGTGCTAGAGAAGTCGACGGTATCTCCTACGAGCAGTACTTC
CSAREVDGISYEQYF
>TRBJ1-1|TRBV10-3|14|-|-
TGTGCCATCAGTGATCCCGGGTCGGACGCTGAAGCTTTCTTT
CAISDPGSDAEAFF
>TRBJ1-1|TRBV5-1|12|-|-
TGCGCCAGCAGAGTAGGAAACACTGAAGCTTTCTTT
CASRVGNTEAFF
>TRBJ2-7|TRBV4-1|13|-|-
TGCGCCAGCAGCGGGACTGGAACCTACGAGCAGTACTTC
CASSGTGTYEQYF
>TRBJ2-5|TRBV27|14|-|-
TGTGCCAGCAGCCTTCGGACAGCCCAAGAGACCCAGTACTTC
CASSLRTAQETQYF
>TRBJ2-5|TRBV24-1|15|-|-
TGTGCCACCAGTTCGACTTCTCAGGTCTGGGAGACCCAGTACTTC
CATSSTSQVWETQYF
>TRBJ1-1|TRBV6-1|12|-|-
TGTGCCAGCAGTGCGGGGGGACGGCATACTTTCTTT
CASSAGGRHTFF
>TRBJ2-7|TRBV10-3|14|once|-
TGTGCCATCAGTGATCCCCCAGGGTCCTACGAGCAGTACTTC
CAISDPPGSYEQYF
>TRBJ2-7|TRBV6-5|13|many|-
TGTGCCAGCAGTTACTCGACCGGCTTCGAGCAGTACTTC
CASSYSTGFEQYF
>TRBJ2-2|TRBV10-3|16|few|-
TGTGCCATCATGACTAGGGCTTCGGGTAACACCGGGGAGCTGTTTTTT
CAIMTRASGNTGELFF
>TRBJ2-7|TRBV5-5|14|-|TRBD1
TGTGCCAGCAGCTTCCCACAGGGGACCAACGAGCAGTACTTC
CASSFPQGTNEQYF
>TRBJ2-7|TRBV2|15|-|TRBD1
TGTGCCAGCAGTGAAGGGACAGGGATTCCCTACGAGCAGTACTTC
CASSEGTGIPYEQYF
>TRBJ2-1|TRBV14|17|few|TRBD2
TGTGCCAGCAGCCAAGTAACTGGATTAGCGGGAGGGCACGAGCAGTTCTTC
CASSQVTGLAGGHEQFF
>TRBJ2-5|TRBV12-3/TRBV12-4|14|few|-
TGTGCCAGCAGCCGCGATCAGTCGAGAGAGACCCAGTACTTC
CASSRDQSRETQYF
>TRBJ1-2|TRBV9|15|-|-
TGTGCCAGCAGCGTAGACCACCCGGTGGTGAATGGCTACACCTTC
CASSVDHPVVNGYTF
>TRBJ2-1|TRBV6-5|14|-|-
TGTGCCAGCAGTTACGAAGGGCCGAGGAGTGAGCAGTTCTTC
CASSYEGPRSEQFF
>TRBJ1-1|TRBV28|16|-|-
TGTGCCAGCAGTTTATCGGGACCAGGGTGGGAGACTGAAGCTTTCTTT
CASSLSGPGWETEAFF
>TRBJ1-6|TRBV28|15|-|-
TGTGCCAGCAGTTTAGACAGTCGGAAGTATTCACCCCTCCACTTT
CASSLDSRKYSPLHF